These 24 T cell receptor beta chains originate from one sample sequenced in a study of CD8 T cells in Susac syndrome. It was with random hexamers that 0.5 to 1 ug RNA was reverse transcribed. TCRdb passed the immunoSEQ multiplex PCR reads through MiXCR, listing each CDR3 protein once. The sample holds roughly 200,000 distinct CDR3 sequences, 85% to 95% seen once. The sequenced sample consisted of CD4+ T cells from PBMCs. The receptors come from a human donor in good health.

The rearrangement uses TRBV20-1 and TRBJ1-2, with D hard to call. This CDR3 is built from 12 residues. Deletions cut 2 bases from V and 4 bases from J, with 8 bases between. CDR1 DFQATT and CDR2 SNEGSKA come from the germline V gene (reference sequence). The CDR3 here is CSARSAGYGYTF. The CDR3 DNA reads TGCAGTGCTAGATCTGCCGGCTATGGCTACACCTTC.

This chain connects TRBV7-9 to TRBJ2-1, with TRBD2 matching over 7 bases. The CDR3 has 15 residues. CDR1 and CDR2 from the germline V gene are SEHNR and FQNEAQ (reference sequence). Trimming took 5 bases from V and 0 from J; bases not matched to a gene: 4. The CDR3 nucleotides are TGTGCCAGCAGCCGGCTAGCGGCCTCCTACAATGAGCAGTTCTTC. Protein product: CASSRLAASYNEQFF.

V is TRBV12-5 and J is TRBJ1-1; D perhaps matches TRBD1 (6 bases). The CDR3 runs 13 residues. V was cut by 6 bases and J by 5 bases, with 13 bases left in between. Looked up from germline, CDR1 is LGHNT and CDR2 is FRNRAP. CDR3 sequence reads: CASGPPGATEAFF. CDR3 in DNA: TGTGCTAGTGGCCCTCCGGGGGCAACTGAAGCTTTCTTT.

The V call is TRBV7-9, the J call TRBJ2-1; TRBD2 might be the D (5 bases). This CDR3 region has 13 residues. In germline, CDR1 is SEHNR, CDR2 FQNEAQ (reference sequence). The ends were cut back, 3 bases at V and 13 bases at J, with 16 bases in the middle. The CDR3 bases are TGTGCCAGCAGCTTCGACTCGGGGTTGGGTCAGTTCTTC. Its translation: CASSFDSGLGQFF.

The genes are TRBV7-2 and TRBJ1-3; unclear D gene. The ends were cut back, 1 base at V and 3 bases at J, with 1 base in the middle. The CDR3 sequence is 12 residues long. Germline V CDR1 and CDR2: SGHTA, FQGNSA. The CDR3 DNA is TGTGCCAGCAGCTTAGATGGAAACACCATATATTTT. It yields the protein CASSLDGNTIYF.

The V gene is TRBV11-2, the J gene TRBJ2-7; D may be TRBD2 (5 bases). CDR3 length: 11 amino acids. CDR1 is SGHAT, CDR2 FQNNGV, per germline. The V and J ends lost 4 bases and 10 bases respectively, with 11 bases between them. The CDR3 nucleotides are TGTGCCAGCAGCTCTGGTCCGGGACAGTACTTC. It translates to CASSSGPGQYF.

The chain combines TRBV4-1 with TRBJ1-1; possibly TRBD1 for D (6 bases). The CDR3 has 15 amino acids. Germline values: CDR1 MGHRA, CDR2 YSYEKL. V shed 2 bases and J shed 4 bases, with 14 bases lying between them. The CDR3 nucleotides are TGCGCCAGCAGCCAACCGACTGAGGGGGGCACTGAAGCTTTCTTT. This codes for CASSQPTEGGTEAFF.

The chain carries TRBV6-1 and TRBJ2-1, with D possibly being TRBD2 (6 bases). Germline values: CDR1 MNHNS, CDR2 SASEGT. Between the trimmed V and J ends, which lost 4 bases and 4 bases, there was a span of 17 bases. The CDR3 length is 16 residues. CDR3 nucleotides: TGTGCCAGCAGTGGAAGTAAGACGGGACTTTACAATGAGCAGTTCTTC. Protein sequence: CASSGSKTGLYNEQFF.

The CDR3 loop is CSVLRGTSGGTDTQYF. The CDR3 bases are TGCAGCGTCCTCCGTGGGACTAGCGGGGGCACAGATACGCAGTATTTT. This sequence joins TRBV29-1 and TRBJ2-3, with 13 bases fitting TRBD2. The J segment lost 1 base and the V segment lost 6 bases, leaving 7 bases of the junction unmatched. CDR1 SQVTM and CDR2 ANQGSEA come from the germline V gene. This CDR3 has 16 residues.

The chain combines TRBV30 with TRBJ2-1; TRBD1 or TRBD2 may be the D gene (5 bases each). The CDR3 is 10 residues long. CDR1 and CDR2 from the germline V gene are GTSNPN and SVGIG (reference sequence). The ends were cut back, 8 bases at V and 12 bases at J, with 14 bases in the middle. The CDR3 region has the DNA TGTGCCGGGACCCTTCCTAGGCAGTTCTTC. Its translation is CAGTLPRQFF.

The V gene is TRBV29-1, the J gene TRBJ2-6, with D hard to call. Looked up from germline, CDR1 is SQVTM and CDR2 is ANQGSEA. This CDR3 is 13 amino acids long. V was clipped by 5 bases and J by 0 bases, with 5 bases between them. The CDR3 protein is CSVYRSGANVLTF. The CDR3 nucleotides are TGCAGCGTTTATCGCTCTGGGGCCAACGTCCTGACTTTC.

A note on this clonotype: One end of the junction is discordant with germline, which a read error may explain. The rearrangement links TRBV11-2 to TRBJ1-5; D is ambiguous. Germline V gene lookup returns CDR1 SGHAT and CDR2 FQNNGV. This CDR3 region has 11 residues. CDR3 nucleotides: TGTGCCAACAGCATTAATCAGCCCCAGCATTTT. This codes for CANSINQPQHF.

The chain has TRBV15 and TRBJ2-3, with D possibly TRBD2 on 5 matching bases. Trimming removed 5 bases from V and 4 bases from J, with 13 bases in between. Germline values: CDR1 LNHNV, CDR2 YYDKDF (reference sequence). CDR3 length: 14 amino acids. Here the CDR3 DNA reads TGTGCCACCAGCGAAGGGCTAGCACCAGATACGCAGTATTTT. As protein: CATSEGLAPDTQYF.

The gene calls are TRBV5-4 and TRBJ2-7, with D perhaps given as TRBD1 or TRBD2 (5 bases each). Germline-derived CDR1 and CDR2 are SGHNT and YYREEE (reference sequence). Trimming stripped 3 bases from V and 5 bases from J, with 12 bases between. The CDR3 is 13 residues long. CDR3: CASSWDRVNEQYV. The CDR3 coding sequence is TGTGCCAGCAGCTGGGACCGCGTTAACGAGCAGTACGTC.

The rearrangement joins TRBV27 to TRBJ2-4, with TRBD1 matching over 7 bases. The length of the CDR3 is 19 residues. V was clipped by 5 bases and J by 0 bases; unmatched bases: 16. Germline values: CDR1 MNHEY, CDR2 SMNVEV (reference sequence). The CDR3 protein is CASSVQGVLMGLAKNIQYF. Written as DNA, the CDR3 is TGTGCCAGCAGTGTCCAGGGGGTCCTTATGGGTTTAGCCAAAAACATTCAGTACTTC.

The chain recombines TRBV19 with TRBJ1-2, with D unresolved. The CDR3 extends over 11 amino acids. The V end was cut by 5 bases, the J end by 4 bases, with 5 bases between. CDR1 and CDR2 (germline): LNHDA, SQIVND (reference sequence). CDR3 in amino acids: CASSPGYGYTF. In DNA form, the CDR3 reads TGTGCCAGTAGTCCGGGCTATGGCTACACCTTC.

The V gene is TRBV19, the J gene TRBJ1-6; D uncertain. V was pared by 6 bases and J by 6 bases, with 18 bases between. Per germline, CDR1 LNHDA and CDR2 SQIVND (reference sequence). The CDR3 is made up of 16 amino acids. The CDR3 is CASSKLQARGNSPLHF. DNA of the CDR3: TGTGCCAGTAGCAAACTCCAGGCCCGCGGTAATTCACCCCTCCACTTT.

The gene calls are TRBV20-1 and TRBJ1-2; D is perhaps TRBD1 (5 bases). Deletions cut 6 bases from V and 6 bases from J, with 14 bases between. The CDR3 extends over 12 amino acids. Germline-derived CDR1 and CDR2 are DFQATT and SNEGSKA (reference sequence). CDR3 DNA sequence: TGCAGTGCCGAGGGGAACCCAGATGGCTACACCTTC. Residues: CSAEGNPDGYTF.

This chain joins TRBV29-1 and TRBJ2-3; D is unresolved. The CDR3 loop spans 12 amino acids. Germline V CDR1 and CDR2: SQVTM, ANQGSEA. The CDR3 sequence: CAAAPSTDTQYF. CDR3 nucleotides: TGCGCGGCGGCCCCTAGCACAGATACGCAGTATTTT.

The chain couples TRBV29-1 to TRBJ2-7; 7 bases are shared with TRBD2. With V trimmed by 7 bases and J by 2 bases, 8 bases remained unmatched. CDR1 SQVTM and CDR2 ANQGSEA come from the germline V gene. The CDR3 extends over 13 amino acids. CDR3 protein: CSALGTTPYEQYF. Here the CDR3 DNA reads TGCAGCGCCCTCGGGACTACGCCCTACGAGCAGTACTTC.

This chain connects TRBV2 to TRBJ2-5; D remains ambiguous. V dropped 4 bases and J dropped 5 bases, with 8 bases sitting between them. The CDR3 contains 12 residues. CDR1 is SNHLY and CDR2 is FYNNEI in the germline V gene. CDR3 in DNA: TGTGCCAGCAGTGCCTATTTCGAGACCCAGTACTTC. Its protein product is CASSAYFETQYF. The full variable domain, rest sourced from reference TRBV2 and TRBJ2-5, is EPEVTQTPSHQVTQMGQEVILRCVPISNHLYFYWYRQILGQKVEFLVSFYNNEISEKSEIFDDQFSVERPDGSNFTLKIRSTKLEDSAMYFCASSAYFETQYFGPGTRLLVL.

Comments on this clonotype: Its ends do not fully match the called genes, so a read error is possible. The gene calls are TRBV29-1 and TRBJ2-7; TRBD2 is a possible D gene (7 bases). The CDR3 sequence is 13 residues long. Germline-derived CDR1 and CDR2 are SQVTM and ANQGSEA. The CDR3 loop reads CSVVGGGGAGPDF. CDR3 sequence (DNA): TGCAGCGTTGTTGGTGGGGGGGGCGCCGGTCCAGACTTC.

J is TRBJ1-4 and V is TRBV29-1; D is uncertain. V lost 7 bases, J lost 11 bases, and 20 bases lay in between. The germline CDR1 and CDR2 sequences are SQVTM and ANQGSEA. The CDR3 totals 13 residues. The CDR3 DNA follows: TGCAGCGCAACGGGAGGCCCCGAGCAGAAACTGTTTTTT. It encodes CSATGGPEQKLFF.

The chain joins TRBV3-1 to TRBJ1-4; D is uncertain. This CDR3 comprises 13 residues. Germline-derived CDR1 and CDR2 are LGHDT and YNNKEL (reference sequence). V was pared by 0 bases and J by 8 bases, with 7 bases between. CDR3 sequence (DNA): TGTGCCAGCAGCCAAGATGGTCCGGAAAAACTGTTTTTT. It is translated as CASSQDGPEKLFF. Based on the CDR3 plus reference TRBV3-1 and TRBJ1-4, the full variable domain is DTAVSQTPKYLVTQMGNDKSIKCEQNLGHDTMYWYKQDSKKFLKIMFSYNNKELIINETVPNRFSPKSPDKAHLNLHINSLELGDSAVYFCASSQDGPEKLFFGSGTQLSVL.